These T cell receptor beta chains were read from a single sample in a study of T cells in localized non-small cell lung cancer. Method: immunoSEQ multiplex PCR; TCRdb's copy keeps in-frame clones and lacks some. The sample holds tens of thousands of clones; approximately 84% are singletons and the top ten take approximately 15%. The material sequenced was peripheral blood, taken before any cancer treatment. The source of these receptors is a female donor of 60 years or more with stage I lung adenocarcinoma. CDR3s include the opening cysteine and the closing phenylalanine or tryptophan. Fields, in order: D gene, J gene, clone size, V gene, CDR3 DNA, CDR3 protein. A D gene is named only where the DNA matches it firmly. Clone size is not always given. Where it is, it says once, few, many or a class for expanded clones.

-,TRBJ1-2,few,TRBV18,TGTGCCAGCTCCCCGAGGGGGGACGGAGGCTACACCTTC,CASSPRGDGGYTF
-,TRBJ2-3,-,TRBV6-5,TGTGCCAGCAGTTATGATTCTAGCACAGATACGCAGTATTTT,CASSYDSSTDTQYF
TRBD1,TRBJ1-2,-,TRBV7-2,TGTGCCAGCAGCTCAAGACAGGGCCACTATGGCTACACCTTC,CASSSRQGHYGYTF
-,TRBJ1-1,-,TRBV23-1,TGCGCCAGCAGTCAGTACCCGGGACACTTGAACACTGAAGCTTTCTTT,CASSQYPGHLNTEAFF
-,TRBJ1-1,few,TRBV5-4,TGTGCCAGCAGCCCAGGTCCCCTCTATGAAGCTTTCTTT,CASSPGPLYEAFF
-,TRBJ2-1,-,TRBV6-5,TGTGCCAGCAGTAAAGACTCGATGCGGTTCTTC,CASSKDSMRFF
TRBD1,TRBJ1-2,-,TRBV10-3,TGTGCCATCAGCGAGGACAGGGGGCGCGGCTACACCTTC,CAISEDRGRGYTF
-,TRBJ2-7,few,TRBV7-9,TGTGCCAGCAGACGGGGCGGCCAGGGTGGTGAGCAGTACTTC,CASRRGGQGGEQYF
TRBD2,TRBJ2-7,-,TRBV19,TGTGCCAGTAGTATAGTCCTAGCGGAATCATACGAGCAGTACTTC,CASSIVLAESYEQYF
TRBD2,TRBJ2-5,-,TRBV4-2,TGTGCCAGCAGCCCTGGGGTAGCGGGGGGCCCGCAAGAGACCCAGTACTTC,CASSPGVAGGPQETQYF
TRBD1,TRBJ2-2,-,TRBV12-5,TGTGCTAGTGACCAGGGGGTCGTCACCGGGGAGCTGTTTTTT,CASDQGVVTGELFF
-,TRBJ1-1,few,TRBV5-1,TGCGCCAGCAGCTTCGGACACGCGGGAAACACTGAAGCTTTCTTT,CASSFGHAGNTEAFF
TRBD1,TRBJ2-7,-,TRBV7-9,TGTGCCAGCAGCAGACCGGGACAGAGCCCCTACGAGCAGTACTTC,CASSRPGQSPYEQYF
TRBD1,TRBJ2-5,-,TRBV18,TGTGCCAGCTCACGTCGGACAGGGAGGCTGGAGGGCCAAGAGACCCAGTACTTC,CASSRRTGRLEGQETQYF
-,TRBJ1-1,-,TRBV30,TGTGCCTGGAAGTTTACAGGGACATCGAACACTGAAGCTTTCTTT,CAWKFTGTSNTEAFF
TRBD2,TRBJ2-1,-,TRBV7-3,TGTGCCAGCAGCCCCCCAGCGGGGGATGAGCAGTTCTTC,CASSPPAGDEQFF
-,TRBJ1-2,once,TRBV6-1,TGTGCCAGCAGTGAAGGATGGGGCCGCTATGGCTACACCTTC,CASSEGWGRYGYTF
-,TRBJ1-4,many,TRBV7-8,TGTGCCAGCAGCCGCCGACAGAAAGAAAAACTGTTTTTT,CASSRRQKEKLFF
-,TRBJ1-1,once,TRBV18,TGTGCCAGCTCCGGCGAACAGCCTGCTGTTGTTGCTTTCTTT,CASSGEQPAVVAFF
TRBD1,TRBJ1-5,-,TRBV10-3,TGTGCCAGCAAAGTGACAGGGGGCGAGAATCAGCCCCAGCATTTT,CASKVTGGENQPQHF
-,TRBJ2-3,-,TRBV7-3,TGTGCCAGCAGCTTACAGGCCCCAGATACGCAGTATTTT,CASSLQAPDTQYF
-,TRBJ1-1,-,TRBV19,TGTGCCAGTAGTAGGACCGGGTATACTGAAGCTTTCTTT,CASSRTGYTEAFF
-,TRBJ1-2,-,TRBV5-1,TGCGCCAGCAGCTTGGGTGACAGCCTATATGGCTACACCTTC,CASSLGDSLYGYTF
-,TRBJ2-5,-,TRBV7-9,TGTGCCAGCAGCTTACGGGGGTTATTTGAGACCCAGTACTTC,CASSLRGLFETQYF
-,TRBJ1-2,-,TRBV2,TGTGCCAGCAGTGAAAGGGAGTCAGGGTTCGACTATGGCTACACCTTC,CASSERESGFDYGYTF
TRBD1,TRBJ1-1,few,TRBV6-1,TGTGCCAGCACGGGGAGACAGGGGACCACTGAAGCTTTCTTT,CASTGRQGTTEAFF
TRBD2,TRBJ2-7,-,TRBV5-6,TGTGCCAGCAGCTTAGATGGACTAGCGGGATTCTACGAGCAGTACTTC,CASSLDGLAGFYEQYF
-,TRBJ2-1,-,TRBV9,TGTGCCAGCAGCGTAGGAAACTACGAGCAGTTCTTC,CASSVGNYEQFF
-,TRBJ2-3,-,TRBV7-6,TGTGCCAGCAGCTTAGCTACCAGAACAGATACGCAGTATTTT,CASSLATRTDTQYF
-,TRBJ1-3,once,TRBV2,TGTGCCAGCAGACCAGCCTCTGGAAACACCATATATTTT,CASRPASGNTIYF
TRBD2,TRBJ2-1,-,TRBV14,TGTGCCAGCAGCCAAGAATCCCTAGCGGGCGGGCCTAATGAGCAGTTCTTC,CASSQESLAGGPNEQFF
-,TRBJ2-5,-,TRBV18,TGTGCCAGCTCACCTGCGGACGTCCAAGAGACCCAGTACTTC,CASSPADVQETQYF
-,TRBJ2-3,-,TRBV2,TGTGCCAGCAGTGACGCGTCCCTCTCGGCAGATACGCAGTATTTT,CASSDASLSADTQYF
TRBD2,TRBJ2-3,few,TRBV10-3,TGTGCCATCAGTGACCGGACTAGCGGGGGAGATACGCAGTATTTT,CAISDRTSGGDTQYF
TRBD1,TRBJ2-6,-,TRBV2,TGTGCCAGCAGTCGACAGGGTGTAGATACCTCTGGGGCCAACGTCCTGACTTTC,CASSRQGVDTSGANVLTF
TRBD2,TRBJ2-3,-,TRBV5-1,TGCGCCAGCAGCAGGACTAGCCATCACACAGATACGCAGTATTTT,CASSRTSHHTDTQYF
-,TRBJ1-3,-,TRBV7-9,TGTGCCGGCGCTGCTGCATCTGGAAACACCATATATTTT,CAGAAASGNTIYF
-,TRBJ1-1,-,TRBV6-5,TGTGCCAGCAGTTATATCCCAACGAACACTGAAGCTTTCTTT,CASSYIPTNTEAFF
-,TRBJ2-1,few,TRBV9,TGTGCCAGCAGCGTAGCTGTGGGGACCGGACTCAACAATGAGCAGTTCTTC,CASSVAVGTGLNNEQFF
-,TRBJ2-5,few,TRBV2,TGTGCCAGCAGTGAGAGTGAGGCGGTGTCCCAGTACTTC,CASSESEAVSQYF
-,TRBJ2-7,-,TRBV18,TGTGCCAGCTCACCAGACCCCTACGAGCAGTACTTC,CASSPDPYEQYF
-,TRBJ1-1,-,TRBV7-9,TGTGCCAGCAGCTTAGCCTGGGGAACAGGAAACACTGAAGCTTTCTTT,CASSLAWGTGNTEAFF
TRBD1,TRBJ1-1,-,TRBV5-4,TGTGCCAGCAGCCGATGGGACAGGGGGAACGGTGAAGCTTTCTTT,CASSRWDRGNGEAFF
-,TRBJ2-2,few,TRBV5-1,TGCGCCAGCAGCCAGGGGGTCGGGAGGATGAACACCGGGGAGCTGTTTTTT,CASSQGVGRMNTGELFF
TRBD2,TRBJ2-1,-,TRBV6-1,TGTGCCAGCAGTGAGGGACTAGCGGGGGACAATGAGCAGTTCTTC,CASSEGLAGDNEQFF
-,TRBJ1-1,-,TRBV23-1,TGCGCCAGCAGTCAATCGGGGGCGGAGGCAGTCCCCCAAGCTTTCTTT,CASSQSGAEAVPQAFF
-,TRBJ1-2,-,TRBV30,TGTGCCTGGAGAGAGGACATAGGCTATGGCTACACCTTC,CAWREDIGYGYTF
-,TRBJ1-1,-,TRBV18,TGTGCCAGCTCGGAAGATATGAACACTGAAGCTTTCTTT,CASSEDMNTEAFF
-,TRBJ1-1,-,TRBV30,TGTGCCTGGCGCATGAACACTGAAGCTTTCTTT,CAWRMNTEAFF
-,TRBJ2-5,-,TRBV5-1,TGCGCCAGCAGCCCGGACGGGGTCGGGGAGACCCAGTACTTC,CASSPDGVGETQYF
TRBD2,TRBJ2-1,once,TRBV4-2,TGTGCCAGCAGCCAAGAACGTAGCGGGGGGCCAGGCTACAATGAGCAGTTCTTC,CASSQERSGGPGYNEQFF
-,TRBJ1-2,-,TRBV11-1,TGTGCCAGCAGCCGCCGGGGCGCGGGTGGCTACACCTTC,CASSRRGAGGYTF
-,TRBJ2-7,-,TRBV10-2,TGCGCCAGCGCTCTCTCCTACGAGCAGTACTTC,CASALSYEQYF
-,TRBJ2-2,-,TRBV4-1,TGCGCCAGCAGCTCCCCCGGACGCAGGAACACCGGGGAGCTGTTTTTT,CASSSPGRRNTGELFF
-,TRBJ1-5,-,TRBV5-3,TGTGCCAGAAGCTTGGGGCAGGACAATCAGCCCCAGCATTTT,CARSLGQDNQPQHF
TRBD1,TRBJ2-3,-,TRBV7-8,TGTGCCAGCAGCTCCCCCGGGACAGGGTTAAGTCGTACGCAGTATTTT,CASSSPGTGLSRTQYF